The clone carrying this T cell receptor (beta chain) was seen only once. This sample was taken from a study of cytomegalovirus exposure and HLA in healthy donors. In germline, CDR1 is LNHNV, CDR2 YYDKDF (reference sequence). The CDR3 runs to 16 residues. Trimming cost V 0 bases and J 7 bases; bases outside gene matches: 7. PCR used 60 Vbeta primers and 13 Jbeta primers. Assay: immunoSEQ multiplex PCR; the TCRdb copy retains only in-frame clones and omits some. The data hold approximately 110,000 clones, with about four fifths observed a single time. The chain carries TRBV15 and TRBJ2-1; TRBD2 aligns across 9 bases. Sequences were obtained from PBMCs. The clonotype comes from a man younger than 40 in good health and CMV-seronegative. The CDR3 nucleotides are TGTGCCACCAGCAGAGATAAAATAGCGGGGGTTAATGAGCAGTTCTTC. Translating gives CATSRDKIAGVNEQFF.